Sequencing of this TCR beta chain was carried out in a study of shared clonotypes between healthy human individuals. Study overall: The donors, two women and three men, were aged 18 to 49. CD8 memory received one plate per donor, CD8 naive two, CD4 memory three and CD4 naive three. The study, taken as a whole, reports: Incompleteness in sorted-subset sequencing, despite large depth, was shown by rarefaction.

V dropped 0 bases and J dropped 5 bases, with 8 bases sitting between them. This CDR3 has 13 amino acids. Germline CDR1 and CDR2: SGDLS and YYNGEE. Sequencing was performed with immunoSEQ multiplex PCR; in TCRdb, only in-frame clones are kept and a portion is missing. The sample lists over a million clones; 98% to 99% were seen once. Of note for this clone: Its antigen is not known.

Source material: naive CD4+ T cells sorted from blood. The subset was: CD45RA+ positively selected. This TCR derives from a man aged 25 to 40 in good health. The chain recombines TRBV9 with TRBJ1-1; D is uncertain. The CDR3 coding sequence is TGTGCCAGCAGCGTAGCCGGGGAAACTGAAGCTTTCTTT. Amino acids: CASSVAGETEAFF.